A selection of T cell receptor beta chains follows, all from one sample in a study of T-cell reconstitution after alpha-beta-depleted transplantation in children. One entry per CDR3 protein results from TCRdb running MiXCR on the PCR reads. The table lists some 340,000 distinct CDR3 sequences, around a tenth of them singletons, with approximately 2.3% in the top ten. Sample: PBMCs from the stem cell graft donor, taken from the stem cell graft. These receptor sequences come from a human donor who donated a stem cell graft to a child with acute lymphoblastic leukemia. Both conserved end residues are part of each CDR3. A D gene is named only where the DNA matches it firmly. Not all rows give a size; the values are once, few, many and, for expanded clones, a class.

J gene: TRBJ2-1; V gene: TRBV5-1; clone size: -; D gene: TRBD2; CDR3 DNA: TGCGCCAGCAGCTTCCCAGCGGGATCCTCCAATGAGCAGTTCTTC; CDR3 protein: CASSFPAGSSNEQFF
J gene: TRBJ1-5; V gene: TRBV20-1; clone size: -; D gene: TRBD1; CDR3 DNA: TGCTGTGCTAGAGCAGGGGGCAGTGGCAATCAGCCCCAGCATTTT; CDR3 protein: CCARAGGSGNQPQHF
J gene: TRBJ2-7; V gene: TRBV20-1; clone size: few; D gene: -; CDR3 DNA: TGCAGTGCCCCGCGGCTAGCGAGTTCCTACGAGCAGTACTTC; CDR3 protein: CSAPRLASSYEQYF
J gene: TRBJ2-3; V gene: TRBV7-6; clone size: many; D gene: -; CDR3 DNA: TGTGCCAGCAGCTTAGCGCTAGGAGAGAGCACAGATACGCAGTATTTT; CDR3 protein: CASSLALGESTDTQYF
J gene: TRBJ2-5; V gene: TRBV7-2; clone size: -; D gene: -; CDR3 DNA: TGTGCCAGCAGCTTAATAGTTGGCAACCCTTCAGAGACCCAGTACTTC; CDR3 protein: CASSLIVGNPSETQYF
J gene: TRBJ2-6; V gene: TRBV19; clone size: -; D gene: -; CDR3 DNA: TGTGCCAGTAGTCACATCTCTGGGGCCAACGTCCTGACTTTC; CDR3 protein: CASSHISGANVLTF
J gene: TRBJ2-1; V gene: TRBV10-3; clone size: -; D gene: TRBD2; CDR3 DNA: TGTGCCATCAGAAAGGGACTAGCGGGAGTTGTTGGCAATGAGCAGTTCTTC; CDR3 protein: CAIRKGLAGVVGNEQFF
J gene: TRBJ2-5; V gene: TRBV7-8; clone size: -; D gene: -; CDR3 DNA: TGTGCCACCCACCCTTACAGGGCCGTTCAAGAGACCCAGTACTTC; CDR3 protein: CATHPYRAVQETQYF
J gene: TRBJ2-5; V gene: TRBV6-5; clone size: few; D gene: -; CDR3 DNA: TGTGCCAGCAGTTACTCGACCAGCGGACAAGAGACCCAGTACTTC; CDR3 protein: CASSYSTSGQETQYF
J gene: TRBJ2-1; V gene: TRBV12-3/TRBV12-4; clone size: few; D gene: -; CDR3 DNA: TGTGCCAGCAGTTTATCAGGGGCCCTCTCCTACAATGAGCAGTTCTTC; CDR3 protein: CASSLSGALSYNEQFF
J gene: TRBJ2-3; V gene: TRBV12-3/TRBV12-4; clone size: -; D gene: TRBD2; CDR3 DNA: TGTGCCGGCAGGGCCGGGACTACTGATACGCAGTATTTT; CDR3 protein: CAGRAGTTDTQYF
J gene: TRBJ2-1; V gene: TRBV7-6; clone size: many; D gene: TRBD2; CDR3 DNA: TGTGCCAGCAGCTTACGACGCGGGAGGGAAAGTGATGAGCAGTTCTTC; CDR3 protein: CASSLRRGRESDEQFF
J gene: TRBJ2-1; V gene: TRBV5-4; clone size: many; D gene: TRBD1; CDR3 DNA: TGTGCCAGCAGCTCGAAAACAGGGGGAGAAGACAATGAGCAGTTCTTC; CDR3 protein: CASSSKTGGEDNEQFF
J gene: TRBJ2-7; V gene: TRBV5-1; clone size: few; D gene: TRBD2; CDR3 DNA: TGCGCCAGCAGCCCCCGGACTAGCGGGTTATACGAGCAGTACTTC; CDR3 protein: CASSPRTSGLYEQYF
J gene: TRBJ2-1; V gene: TRBV20-1; clone size: -; D gene: -; CDR3 DNA: TGCAGTGCTAGAGTCGGGAGTACGGTCAATGAGCAGTTCTTC; CDR3 protein: CSARVGSTVNEQFF
J gene: TRBJ2-3; V gene: TRBV7-9; clone size: many; D gene: -; CDR3 DNA: TGTGCCAGCAGCTCCGGGGGAATACTCACAGATACGCAGTATTTT; CDR3 protein: CASSSGGILTDTQYF
J gene: TRBJ1-1; V gene: TRBV4-2; clone size: -; D gene: -; CDR3 DNA: TGTGCCAGCAGCTTCTCGACACAGGAGAACACTGAAGCTTTCTTT; CDR3 protein: CASSFSTQENTEAFF
J gene: TRBJ1-2; V gene: TRBV20-1; clone size: -; D gene: TRBD1; CDR3 DNA: TGCAGCTTTGGCGGGACAGGGGGCGTAGTCTATGGCTACACCTTC; CDR3 protein: CSFGGTGGVVYGYTF
J gene: TRBJ1-1; V gene: TRBV7-2; clone size: many; D gene: -; CDR3 DNA: TGTGCCAGCAGCTTCCATACGCAGGGAAGCGAAGCTTTCTTT; CDR3 protein: CASSFHTQGSEAFF
J gene: TRBJ2-5; V gene: TRBV24-1; clone size: -; D gene: TRBD2; CDR3 DNA: TGTGCCACCAGTGATTGGAGCGGGGGTCGACAAGAGACCCAGTACTTC; CDR3 protein: CATSDWSGGRQETQYF
J gene: TRBJ2-1; V gene: TRBV28; clone size: -; D gene: -; CDR3 DNA: TGTGCCAGCAGTCCGGGACCTCAGCAGTTCTTC; CDR3 protein: CASSPGPQQFF